The 17 T cell receptor beta chains listed next were all sequenced from one sample in a study of blood T cell repertoires in COVID-19. Method: immunoSEQ multiplex PCR; TCRdb's copy keeps in-frame clones and lacks some. The sample has 35,000 to 45,000 clones; roughly 90% are singletons. Sequenced input: peripheral blood. The receptors were sampled from a human donor in a cohort sampled during active COVID-19.

J is TRBJ1-1 and V is TRBV19; 9 bases align to TRBD1. Germline V gene data show CDR1 as LNHDA and CDR2 as SQIVND (reference sequence). Trimming took 4 bases from V and 0 from J; bases not matched to a gene: 6. The CDR3 sequence is 16 residues long. The CDR3 DNA follows: TGTGCCAGTAGTAGGGGACAGGGCCTTATGAACACTGAAGCTTTCTTT. It specifies CASSRGQGLMNTEAFF.

The chain joins TRBV4-1 to TRBJ2-5, with 13 bases matching TRBD2. The junction had 6 bases not matched to a gene; V was cut back by 1 base and J by 4 bases. The germline gives CDR1 MGHRA, CDR2 YSYEKL. CDR3 length: 17 amino acids. CDR3 DNA: TGCGCCAGCAGCCAAGGAACTAGCGGGGGGGCTGGAGAGACCCAGTACTTC. Translation gives CASSQGTSGGAGETQYF.

The chain uses TRBV30 and TRBJ1-4; D might be TRBD1 (5 bases). The length of the CDR3 is 14 residues. V lost 2 bases and J 3 bases, leaving 10 bases between the germline ends. Looked up from germline, CDR1 is GTSNPN and CDR2 is SVGIG (reference sequence). This chain's CDR3 is CAWSFSGANEKLFF. In DNA, the CDR3 is TGTGCCTGGAGTTTCTCGGGGGCTAATGAAAAACTGTTTTTT.

This clone has just a few counts. The CDR3 region is CAWSRGTVSGNTIYF. The CDR3 region has the DNA TGTGCCTGGAGCCGAGGGACAGTCTCTGGAAACACCATATATTTT. The chain uses TRBV30 and TRBJ1-3; 7 bases map to TRBD1. This CDR3 comprises 15 residues. Per the germline V gene, CDR1 is GTSNPN and CDR2 is SVGIG (reference sequence). With 3 bases clipped from V and 0 bases from J, the junction kept 5 bases outside the gene matches.

This chain links TRBV30 with TRBJ2-2, with D perhaps TRBD1 (6 bases). The CDR3 is 14 amino acids. Germline assignment: CDR1 GTSNPN and CDR2 SVGIG (reference sequence). Trimming took off 7 bases at V and 4 bases at J, with 16 bases between the two ends. The CDR3 sequence: CASSTGSSTGELFF. The DNA for the CDR3 is TGTGCCTCCTCAACAGGGTCGAGCACCGGGGAGCTGTTTTTT.

The chain recombines TRBV10-2 with TRBJ1-1, with 9 bases identical to TRBD1. CDR3 length equals 14 residues. The V and J ends lost 7 bases and 5 bases, in that order; junction bases with no gene match: 8. Looked up from germline, CDR1 is WSHSY and CDR2 is SAAADI. The CDR3 DNA follows: TGCGCCAGCAATGCCCTAGACAGGGGGACTGAAGCTTTCTTT. This codes for CASNALDRGTEAFF.

V usage is TRBV6-2 or TRBV6-3 and J usage is TRBJ1-1, with D possibly TRBD1 on 5 matching bases. Trimming removed 0 bases at V and 8 bases at J, with 7 bases between. This CDR3 is built from 12 residues. From germline, CDR1 is MNHEY and CDR2 SVGEGT. For the CDR3, the DNA is TGTGCCAGCAGTTACTCGGGGCAAGAAGCTTTCTTT. It translates to CASSYSGQEAFF.

J is TRBJ2-6 and V is TRBV19, with D perhaps matching TRBD1 (5 bases). The CDR3 is 15 residues long. Germline assignment: CDR1 LNHDA and CDR2 SQIVND (reference sequence). With 8 bases removed from V and 0 bases from J, the gap between germline ends came to 11 bases. CDR3 nucleotide sequence: TGTGCCAGTTCCAACAGGAACTCTGGGGCCAACGTCCTGACTTTC. It specifies CASSNRNSGANVLTF.

The rearrangement links TRBV5-1 to TRBJ1-2; 7 bases map to TRBD1. The CDR3 loop spans 15 amino acids. The germline V gene encodes CDR1 SGHRS and CDR2 YFSETQ. V gave up 4 bases and J gave up 4 bases; unmatched junction bases: 10. The DNA for the CDR3 is TGCGCCAGCAGCCTGGCCGGACAGGCCGCCTATGGCTACACCTTC. This gives the protein CASSLAGQAAYGYTF. The full variable domain, completed using reference TRBV5-1 and TRBJ1-2, is KAGVTQTPRYLIKTRGQQVTLSCSPISGHRSVSWYQQTPGQGLQFLFEYFSETQRNKGNFPGRFSGRQFSNSRSEMNVSTLELGDSALYLCASSLAGQAAYGYTFGSGTRLTVV.

For the CDR3, the DNA is TGTGCCAGCAGCCACGGGCCCGGGACTAGTTTATACGAGCAGTACTTC. This sequence encodes CASSHGPGTSLYEQYF. The chain links TRBV3-1 (or the pseudogene TRBV3-2) to TRBJ2-7; TRBD2 matches 8 bases. CDR1 is LGHDT, CDR2 YNNKEL, per germline (reference sequence). J was trimmed by 4 bases and V by 3 bases; bases with no gene match: 11. The CDR3 loop spans 16 amino acids.

V is TRBV6-5 and J is TRBJ1-3; 8 bases agree with TRBD1. Germline CDR1 reads MNHEY; CDR2 reads SVGAGI. The trim removed 8 bases at V and 2 bases at J, leaving 8 bases unmatched. The CDR3 is made up of 15 amino acids. The CDR3 region is CASARQGITGNTIYF. DNA for the CDR3: TGTGCCAGCGCCCGACAGGGGATCACTGGAAACACCATATATTTT.

The J gene is TRBJ2-1, the V gene TRBV10-1; D call uncertain. The ends were cut back, 3 bases at V and 0 bases at J, with 6 bases in the middle. The CDR3 totals 14 residues. Looked up from germline, CDR1 is WNHNN and CDR2 is SYGVQD (reference sequence). Written as DNA, the CDR3 is TGCGCCAGCAGTGACCCTAACTCCTACAATGAGCAGTTCTTC. Translated: CASSDPNSYNEQFF.

This chain joins TRBV10-3 and TRBJ1-2; perhaps TRBD1 as D (6 bases). CDR1 is ENHRY, CDR2 SYGVKD, per germline. The CDR3 sequence is 12 residues long. Trimming took off 5 bases at V and 10 bases at J, with 14 bases between the two ends. This CDR3 reads CAISTDRSVYTF. DNA for the CDR3: TGTGCCATCAGTACCGACAGGTCTGTCTACACCTTC.

The rearrangement links TRBV29-1 to TRBJ2-1; 7 nucleotides agree with TRBD1. The V gene's germline CDR1 is SQVTM and CDR2 ANQGSEA. The V segment lost 7 bases and the J segment 7 bases; nucleotides outside the gene matches: 4. The CDR3 has 11 amino acids. CDR3 amino acids: CSGGQLNEQFF. In DNA form, the CDR3 reads TGCAGCGGGGGACAGCTTAATGAGCAGTTCTTC.

This chain uses TRBV19 with TRBJ1-5, with TRBD1 identical over 7 bases. Germline CDR1 and CDR2: LNHDA and SQIVND (reference sequence). CDR3 size: 13 residues. With 5 bases clipped from V and 5 bases from J, the junction kept 3 bases outside the gene matches. In DNA, the CDR3 is TGTGCCAGTAGTGGACAGGAGTATCAGCCCCAGCATTTT. Residues: CASSGQEYQPQHF.

V and J are TRBV5-6 and TRBJ1-2, with D possibly being TRBD1 (5 bases). The CDR3 totals 13 residues. Deletions cut 4 bases from V and 4 bases from J, with 11 bases between. CDR1 is SGHDT, CDR2 YYEEEE, per germline. CDR3 protein: CASSLRGGYGYTF. The DNA of the CDR3 is TGTGCCAGCAGCCTAAGGGGAGGCTATGGCTACACCTTC. The whole variable domain, filled in from reference TRBV5-6 and TRBJ1-2, reads DAGVTQSPTHLIKTRGQQVTLRCSPKSGHDTVSWYQQALGQGPQFIFQYYEEEERQRGNFPDRFSGHQFPNYSSELNVNALLLGDSALYLCASSLRGGYGYTFGSGTRLTVV.

This clone was recorded once. The J gene is TRBJ1-3, the V gene TRBV7-2; D is unresolved. V was shortened by 5 bases and J by 0 bases, with 8 bases between the two germline ends. Germline CDR1 reads SGHTA; CDR2 reads FQGNSA. This CDR3 contains 14 residues. CDR3: CASSVQSSGNTIYF. CDR3 nucleotides: TGTGCCAGCAGCGTACAGAGCTCTGGAAACACCATATATTTT.